The TCR beta chain under discussion was sequenced for a study of blood T cell repertoires in COVID-19. This CDR3 comprises 13 residues. Germline assignment: CDR1 MNHEY and CDR2 SMNVEV (reference sequence). With V trimmed by 7 bases and J by 5 bases, 4 bases remained unmatched. Profiling relied on immunoSEQ multiplex PCR, and the TCRdb table lists in-frame clones only, not all of them. The repertoire has tens of thousands of clones, approximately 88% of them found once; the top ten carry approximately 4.6%. This chain links TRBV27 with TRBJ2-7; 11 positions agree with TRBD1. The sequencing input was peripheral blood. The clonotype comes from a human donor in a cohort sampled during active COVID-19. CDR3 residues: CASKDRGRDEQYF. CDR3 nucleotides: TGTGCCAGCAAGGACAGGGGGCGAGACGAGCAGTACTTC.